This T cell receptor (beta chain) originates from a study of monozygotic twins with inflammatory bowel disease. The CDR3 contains 14 residues. Germline values: CDR1 SGHNT, CDR2 YYREEE (reference sequence). Both TCRalpha and TCRbeta cDNA were subjected to two nested PCRs lasting roughly 16 and 10 cycles. TCRdb reprocessed the 5' RACE reads; each CDR3 protein has one entry and no DNA is given. This listing includes more than 110,000 distinct CDR3 sequences. The sequencing sample was made of blood. The chain recombines TRBV5-4 with TRBJ1-1. The sequence came from a human donor with ulcerative colitis or Crohn's disease, or a healthy co-twin of an affected twin (not recorded which). The CDR3 is CASSPQYGRTEAFF.